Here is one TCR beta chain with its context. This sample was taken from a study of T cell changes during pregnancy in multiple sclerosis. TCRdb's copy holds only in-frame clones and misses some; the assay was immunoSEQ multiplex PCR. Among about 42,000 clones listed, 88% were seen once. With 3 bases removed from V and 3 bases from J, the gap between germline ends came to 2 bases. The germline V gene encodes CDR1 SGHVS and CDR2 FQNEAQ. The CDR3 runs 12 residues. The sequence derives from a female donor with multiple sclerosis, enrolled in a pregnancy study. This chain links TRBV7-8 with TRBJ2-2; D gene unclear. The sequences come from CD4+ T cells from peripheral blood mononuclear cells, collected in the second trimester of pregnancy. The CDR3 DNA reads TGTGCCAGCAGCTTCTACACCGGGGAGCTGTTTTTT. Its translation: CASSFYTGELFF.